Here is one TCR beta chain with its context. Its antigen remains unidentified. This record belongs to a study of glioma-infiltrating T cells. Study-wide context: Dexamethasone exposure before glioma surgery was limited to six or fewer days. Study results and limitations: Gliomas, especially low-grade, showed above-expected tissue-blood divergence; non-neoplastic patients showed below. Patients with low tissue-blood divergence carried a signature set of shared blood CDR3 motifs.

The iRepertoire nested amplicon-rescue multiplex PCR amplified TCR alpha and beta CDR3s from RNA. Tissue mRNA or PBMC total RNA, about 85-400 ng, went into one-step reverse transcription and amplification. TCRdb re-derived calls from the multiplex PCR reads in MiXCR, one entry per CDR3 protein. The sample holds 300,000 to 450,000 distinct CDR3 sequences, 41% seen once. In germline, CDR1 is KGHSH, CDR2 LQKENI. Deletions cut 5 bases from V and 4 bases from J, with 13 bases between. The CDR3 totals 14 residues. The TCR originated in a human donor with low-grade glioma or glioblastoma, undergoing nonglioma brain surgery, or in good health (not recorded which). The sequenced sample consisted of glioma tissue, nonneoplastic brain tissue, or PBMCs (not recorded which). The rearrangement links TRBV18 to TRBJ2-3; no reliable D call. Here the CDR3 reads CASSGWRWADTQYF. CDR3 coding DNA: TGTGCCAGCTCAGGCTGGCGGTGGGCAGATACGCAGTATTTT.